The next 26 T cell receptor beta chains were all read from a single sample in a study of T cell clonality in common variable immunodeficiency. No cognate antigen is known for these TCRs. TCRdb's copy holds only in-frame clones and misses some; the assay was immunoSEQ multiplex PCR. This table holds thousands of clones with no singletons; the top ten claim 4.5% to 5.5%. Regarding the study as a whole: Fewer deletions and N-nucleotide insertions were reportedly seen in common variable immunodeficiency TCR beta sequences.

Sequencing was done on a sample of peripheral blood mononuclear cells. These receptors originate from a human donor with common variable immunodeficiency.

This clone was counted a few times. Sequencing ends 3 residues short of the CDR3 end; the germline J gene provides the rest. This chain uses TRBV18 with TRBJ1-4; D may be TRBD1 (5 bases). In germline, CDR1 is KGHSH, CDR2 LQKENI. CDR3 length: 15 residues. Trimming shortened V by 2 bases and J by 0 bases, and 7 bases separated the two germline ends. The part of the CDR3 DNA that was read is TGTGCCAGCTCACCAGGACAACCAACTAATGAAAAA. Translated, it gives CASSPGQPTNEK. In full, the CDR3 reads CASSPGQPTNEKLFF.

This clone was seen a handful of times. The CDR3 goes on 3 residues after the read ends, and that part is filled in from the germline J gene. This chain joins TRBV5-6 and TRBJ2-3, with D perhaps TRBD2 (5 bases). Trimming cost V 2 bases and J 4 bases, with 14 bases left between them. The CDR3 length is 15 residues. Germline-derived CDR1 and CDR2 are SGHDT and YYEEEE. The DNA read from the CDR3 is TGTGCCAGCAGCTTAGGCCTAGCCATCTCAGATACG. It is translated as CASSLGLAISDT. The entire CDR3 protein is CASSLGLAISDTQYF.

This clone came up a few times. The read terminates 3 residues before the CDR3 end, so the remaining end is supplied by the germline J gene. The gene calls are TRBV7-2 and TRBJ2-7; D perhaps matches TRBD2 (6 bases). The ends were cut back, 5 bases at V and 2 bases at J, with 13 bases in the middle. CDR3 size: 14 residues. Germline CDR1 is SGHTA and CDR2 is FQGNSA. The sequenced part of the CDR3 DNA is TGTGCCAGCAGCATCCCGGGGGTGGCCTACGAG. Its translation is CASSIPGVAYE. The whole CDR3 reads CASSIPGVAYEQYF.

This clone is medium-sized by share. The read halts 3 residues ahead of the CDR3 end, with the missing end drawn from the germline J gene. This chain joins TRBV29-1 and TRBJ2-6; TRBD1 is a possible D gene (7 bases). This CDR3 region has 16 residues. Germline assignment: CDR1 SQVTM and CDR2 ANQGSEA. V was clipped by 5 bases and J by 1 base, with 15 bases between them. The chain's CDR3 is CSVSDREASGANVLTF. The sequenced part of the CDR3 DNA is TGCAGCGTTTCAGACAGGGAGGCGTCTGGGGCCAACGTC.

Details on this clone: With the read ending 3 residues before the CDR3 end, the germline J gene is used to fill in that end. The chain links TRBV18 to TRBJ2-2, with 7 bases fitting TRBD1. With 4 bases clipped from V and 5 bases from J, the junction kept 7 bases outside the gene matches. The germline V gene encodes CDR1 KGHSH and CDR2 LQKENI. This CDR3 region has 15 residues. The sequenced part of the CDR3 DNA is TGTGCCAGCTCACGTGGACAGGTCGGAACCGGGGAG. Translated: CASSRGQVGTGE. The entire CDR3 protein reads CASSRGQVGTGELFF.

Note on this clone: The CDR3 end is not reached by the read, which stops 3 residues before it; the germline J gene fills it in. This chain joins TRBV7-9 and TRBJ1-4; 10 bases fit TRBD1. Germline V lookup: CDR1 SEHNR, CDR2 FQNEAQ (reference sequence). V lost 4 bases to trimming and J lost 7 bases; unmatched junction nucleotides: 3. This CDR3 has 14 amino acids. Incomplete CDR3 DNA: TGTGCCAGCAGCTCGACAGGGGGCGTTGAAAAA. It translates to CASSSTGGVEK. In full, the CDR3 is CASSSTGGVEKLFF. The variable domain in full, completed from reference TRBV7-9 and TRBJ1-4, reads DTGVSQNPRHKITKRGQNVTFRCDPISEHNRLYWYRQTLGQGPEFLTYFQNEAQLEKSRLLSDRFSAERPKGSFSTLEIQRTEQGDSAMYLCASSSTGGVEKLFFGSGTQLSVL.

This clone was detected only a few times. The read is 3 residues too short to cover the CDR3 end, so that end is filled in from the germline J gene. The chain is built from TRBV11-3 and TRBJ2-7; 10 bases are shared with TRBD1. Germline CDR1 reads SGHNT; CDR2 reads YENEEA. This CDR3 comprises 15 residues. Trimming at V came to 5 bases and at J to 4 bases, leaving 8 bases not matched to a gene. CDR3 bases read: TGTGCCAGCAGCCCTCCCGGGACAGGGGAATACGAG. Translated, it gives CASSPPGTGEYE. The CDR3 in its entirety is CASSPPGTGEYEQYF.

In this sample, this clone turned up a few times. From the germline J gene comes the end of the CDR3, since the read stops 3 residues before it. J is TRBJ2-4 and V is TRBV19; TRBD2 is a possible D gene (5 bases). From germline, CDR1 is LNHDA and CDR2 SQIVND (reference sequence). The ends were cut back, 0 bases at V and 5 bases at J, with 14 bases in the middle. This CDR3 is built from 16 residues. CDR3 amino acids: CASSIDREGSQNIQYF. The CDR3 bases that were read are TGTGCCAGTAGTATAGATCGCGAGGGTTCCCAAAACATT.

For this clone: The read terminates 3 residues before the CDR3 end, so the remaining end is supplied by the germline J gene. The V and J genes are TRBV7-8 and TRBJ2-5, with 9 positions matching TRBD1. CDR1 and CDR2 from the germline V gene are SGHVS and FQNEAQ. The CDR3 spans 18 residues. V was clipped by 7 bases and J by 5 bases; unmatched bases: 20. This chain's CDR3 is CASILNPPGTGSIETQYF. CDR3 bases read: TGTGCCAGCATCCTCAACCCTCCCGGGACAGGGAGTATTGAGACC.

This clone was detected only a few times. The read comes to an end 3 residues before the CDR3 does, leaving the germline J gene to fill in the end. This chain links TRBV7-3 with TRBJ2-1; D may be TRBD1 (6 bases). Deletions cut 6 bases from V and 9 bases from J, with 21 bases between. Germline lookup yields CDR1 SGHTA and CDR2 FQGTGA. There are 15 residues in the CDR3. CDR3 in amino acids: CASSFNQQGSGEQFF. The part of the CDR3 DNA that was read is TGTGCCAGCAGTTTTAACCAACAGGGATCGGGTGAG.

This clone was observed a few times. Incomplete CDR3 DNA: TGTGCCAGTAGTATAACAGGGGGTCTGAACACTGAA. Translated, it gives CASSITGGLNTE. The CDR3 in its entirety is CASSITGGLNTEAFF. This chain joins TRBV19 and TRBJ1-1, with 8 bases lining up with TRBD1. The CDR3 end falls 3 residues outside the read, so it is completed with the germline J gene. J gave up 0 bases and V 2 bases, and 2 bases lay outside the gene matches. This CDR3 contains 15 residues. Germline V gives CDR1 LNHDA, CDR2 SQIVND (reference sequence).

The table lists this clone with a few counts. The read gets to within 3 residues of the CDR3 end, and the germline J gene fills in the rest. The chain carries TRBV7-8 and TRBJ2-7, with D possibly TRBD1 on 6 matching bases. V was pared by 5 bases and J by 2 bases, with 16 bases between. The CDR3 has 15 amino acids. Germline values: CDR1 SGHVS, CDR2 FQNEAQ. The CDR3 spells CASSPKQGLAYEQYF. CDR3 DNA, as far as it was read: TGTGCCAGCAGCCCAAAACAGGGTTTGGCCTACGAG.

This clone was observed a few times. CDR3 in amino acids: CASSILIPTNTEAFF. Incomplete CDR3 DNA: TGTGCCAGTAGTATCCTAATACCTACGAACACTGAA. The chain employs TRBV19 and TRBJ1-1; D unresolved. The read ends 3 residues shy of where the CDR3 ends; the end is completed using the germline J gene. Trimming pared 3 bases from V and 1 base from J, leaving 12 bases between. The CDR3 loop spans 15 amino acids. Germline assignment: CDR1 LNHDA and CDR2 SQIVND (reference sequence).

This clone was seen a handful of times. The CDR3 is cut off 3 residues early in the read; its end comes from the germline J gene. V gene TRBV18 combines with J gene TRBJ1-5; D is undetermined. Trimming cost V 0 bases and J 6 bases, with 12 bases left between them. The CDR3 totals 15 residues. Germline V gives CDR1 KGHSH, CDR2 LQKENI. CDR3 residues: CASSPPGRVGQPQHF. The CDR3 bases that were read are TGTGCCAGCTCACCACCGGGTAGGGTGGGTCAGCCC.

On this clone: The read ends 3 residues shy of where the CDR3 ends; the end is completed using the germline J gene. The chain carries TRBV7-9 and TRBJ2-7, with a possible D match to TRBD1 (5 bases). The CDR3 contains 15 residues. Trimming took 1 base from V and 6 from J, leaving 16 bases between them. From germline, CDR1 is SEHNR and CDR2 FQNEAQ (reference sequence). CDR3 sequence reads: CASSLVTAQGTEQYF. The part of the CDR3 DNA that was read is TGTGCCAGCAGCTTAGTGACGGCGCAGGGCACCGAG.

Regarding this clone: The observed sequence ends 3 residues before the CDR3 terminus, with the missing tail filled in from the germline J gene. The gene calls are TRBV7-6 and TRBJ2-2; the match to TRBD2 covers 7 bases. The CDR3 runs 16 residues. J gave up 1 base and V 5 bases, and 7 bases lay outside the gene matches. Germline CDR1 is SGHVS and CDR2 is FNYEAQ. CDR3 loop: CASSPKSSGNTGELFF. The sequenced CDR3 bases are TGTGCCAGCAGCCCCAAGTCTAGCGGGAACACCGGGGAG.

For this clone: The read falls 3 residues short of the CDR3 end, and the missing part is taken from the germline J gene. V is TRBV20-1 and J is TRBJ2-7; 14 bases are shared with TRBD2. The length of the CDR3 is 16 residues. Germline loops: CDR1 DFQATT, CDR2 SNEGSKA (reference sequence). J was trimmed by 3 bases and V by 4 bases; bases with no gene match: 8. The part of the CDR3 DNA that was read is TGCAGTGCTATACCGTTTGGGACTAGCGGGAGCTACGAG. Its translation is CSAIPFGTSGSYE. The CDR3 as a whole reads CSAIPFGTSGSYEQYF.

The sequenced part of the CDR3 DNA is TGTGCCAGTAGCCCAGCGGGGATTTACGAG. This translates into CASSPAGIYE. The CDR3, in full, reads CASSPAGIYEQYF. The genes are TRBV19 and TRBJ2-7; 7 bases align to TRBD2. Read data end 3 residues before the CDR3 end; the end is taken from the germline J gene. V gave up 6 bases and J gave up 4 bases; unmatched junction bases: 6. The CDR3 spans 13 residues. Germline values: CDR1 LNHDA, CDR2 SQIVND (reference sequence).

This clone was seen a handful of times. The CDR3 end falls 3 residues outside the read, so it is completed with the germline J gene. V usage is TRBV19 and J usage is TRBJ2-7; TRBD1 matches at 10 bases. CDR1 is LNHDA, CDR2 SQIVND, per germline (reference sequence). The CDR3 consists of 20 residues. V lost 3 bases to trimming and J lost 5 bases; unmatched junction nucleotides: 22. The CDR3 protein is CASSMGQGNVLLRENDEQYF. CDR3 DNA, as far as it was read: TGTGCCAGTAGTATGGGACAGGGGAACGTTCTCTTGCGGGAGAACGACGAG.

A note on this clone: The read ends 3 residues early relative to the CDR3; the germline J gene fills the gap. V is TRBV7-9 and J is TRBJ1-4; 8 bases line up with TRBD1. The CDR3 covers 14 residues. After removal of 3 bases from V and 5 bases from J, the junction contained 2 bases not matched to a gene. From germline, CDR1 is SEHNR and CDR2 FQNEAQ (reference sequence). The sequenced part of the CDR3 DNA is TGTGCCAGCAGCTTTACAGGGGGGAATGAAAAA. It translates to CASSFTGGNEK. The entire CDR3 is CASSFTGGNEKLFF.

The table lists this clone with a few counts. The CDR3 end lies 3 residues beyond the end of the read and is filled in from the germline J gene. The chain has TRBV19 and TRBJ2-3; possible D gene TRBD1, 5 bases. The V end was cut by 2 bases, the J end by 1 base, with 10 bases between. CDR1 and CDR2 from the germline V gene are LNHDA and SQIVND (reference sequence). The CDR3 is 15 amino acids. The part of the CDR3 DNA that was read is TGTGCCAGTAGTATATGGGGCAGGGGCACAGATACG. Translated: CASSIWGRGTDT. The entire CDR3 protein is CASSIWGRGTDTQYF.

Notes on this clone: The read finishes 3 residues shy of the CDR3 end, and the germline J gene is used to complete it. This chain connects TRBV19 to TRBJ2-3; 13 nucleotides agree with TRBD2. Germline trimming cut 1 base from V and 6 bases from J; bases unmatched to any gene: 4. The CDR3 has 16 amino acids. The germline V gene encodes CDR1 LNHDA and CDR2 SQIVND (reference sequence). The CDR3 bases that were read are TGTGCCAGTAGTATAGGGACTAGCGGGAGAGGTGATACG. Amino acids: CASSIGTSGRGDT. The entire CDR3 protein is CASSIGTSGRGDTQYF. Combining the CDR3 with reference TRBV19 and TRBJ2-3 gives the whole variable domain DGGITQSPKYLFRKEGQNVTLSCEQNLNHDAMYWYRQDPGQGLRLIYYSQIVNDFQKGDIAEGYSVSREKKESFPLTVTSAQKNPTAFYLCASSIGTSGRGDTQYFGPGTRLTVL.

This clone showed up just a few times. The read ends 3 residues early relative to the CDR3; the germline J gene fills the gap. J is TRBJ1-1 and V is TRBV7-2; the match to TRBD1 covers 8 bases. The junction had 3 bases not matched to a gene; V was cut back by 3 bases and J by 3 bases. The CDR3 length is 14 residues. Germline V gene lookup returns CDR1 SGHTA and CDR2 FQGNSA. Partial CDR3 DNA: TGTGCCAGCAGCTTTCAGGGGGCTGACACTGAA. Residues: CASSFQGADTE. The entire CDR3 sequence reads CASSFQGADTEAFF.

Points on this clone: The sequence runs out 3 residues before the end of the CDR3; the remainder is reconstructed from the germline J gene. The V call is TRBV7-8, the J call TRBJ2-5, with D perhaps matching TRBD1 or TRBD2 (5 bases each). This CDR3 contains 15 residues. Between the trimmed V and J ends, which lost 7 bases and 6 bases, there was a span of 21 bases. The V gene's germline CDR1 is SGHVS and CDR2 FQNEAQ. Partial CDR3 DNA: TGTGCCAGCAACAGTAGGGCAGGGAGTAAAAAGACC. This translates into CASNSRAGSKKT. The full CDR3 protein is CASNSRAGSKKTQYF.

This clone was counted between two and nine times. The CDR3 end lies 3 residues beyond the end of the read and is filled in from the germline J gene. The rearrangement links TRBV18 to TRBJ1-4, with D possibly being TRBD1 (5 bases). The V and J ends lost 4 bases and 4 bases respectively, with 16 bases between them. The CDR3 has 16 amino acids. Germline loops: CDR1 KGHSH, CDR2 LQKENI. The CDR3 loop is CASSRLETGFNEKLFF. The CDR3 DNA, read in part, is TGTGCCAGCTCACGACTCGAAACAGGTTTTAATGAAAAA.

In regard to this clone: The read ends 3 residues early relative to the CDR3; the germline J gene fills the gap. V is TRBV19 and J is TRBJ1-2; tentative D call: TRBD1 (5 bases). Germline V CDR1 and CDR2: LNHDA, SQIVND (reference sequence). This CDR3 has 15 residues. V lost 3 bases and J 3 bases, leaving 14 bases between the germline ends. The CDR3 sequence: CASSITRARDYGYTF. The covered CDR3 bases are TGTGCCAGTAGTATTACCAGGGCGCGAGACTATGGC. Full variable domain (outside the CDR3, taken from reference TRBV19 and TRBJ1-2): DGGITQSPKYLFRKEGQNVTLSCEQNLNHDAMYWYRQDPGQGLRLIYYSQIVNDFQKGDIAEGYSVSREKKESFPLTVTSAQKNPTAFYLCASSITRARDYGYTFGSGTRLTVV.